The sequence of this T cell receptor beta chain was determined in a study of CD8 T cells in ankylosing spondylitis. Whole-study findings and limits: Apparently characteristic of ankylosing spondylitis blood was a TCR beta motif (roughly eight highly homologous variants).

The sample holds a few counts of this clonotype. The antigen is undetermined. TCRdb used MiXCR to reprocess the 5' RACE reads, holding one entry per CDR3 protein. The table lists approximately 540,000 distinct CDR3 sequences, roughly an eighth of them singletons, with approximately 7% in the top ten. Germline V lookup: CDR1 LGHDT, CDR2 YNNKEL (reference sequence). V lost 1 base, J lost 6 bases, and 10 bases lay in between. The CDR3 runs 14 residues. Specimen: blood, either unsorted or a sorted T cell fraction (not recorded which). The origin of this receptor is a male donor with ankylosing spondylitis. The V gene is TRBV3-1, the J gene TRBJ2-4; D possibly corresponds to TRBD2 (6 bases). For the CDR3, the DNA is TGTGCCAGCAGCCAAGTAAACGGGGGAAACATTCAGTACTTC. It yields the protein CASSQVNGGNIQYF.